One and the same sample provided the 6 T cell receptor beta chains below, sequenced in a study of regulatory T cells in long-lasting Graves disease. Time point: newly diagnosed GD, antithyroid drugs for less than 3 months. PBMC-derived RNA was used for the TCR library. For TCR beta, libraries came from iRepertoire HTBI primers and Arm-PCR of CDR3 regions. TCRdb processed the multiplex PCR reads anew with MiXCR; each CDR3 protein has one entry. The sample carries about 350,000 distinct CDR3 sequences, around 17% recorded once. The same sample was also used in a study of T cells in Graves' hyperthyroidism and ophthalmopathy.

Sequencing used peripheral blood mononuclear cells (PBMCs), obtained at new diagnosis, from a patient treated with antithyroid drugs. The receptors derive from a man in his forties with Graves disease.

This clonotype was detected ten times or more. The CDR3 protein is CASSYGKFF. DNA of the CDR3: TGTGCCAGCAGCTACGGGAAGTTCTTC. The chain employs TRBV7-3 and TRBJ2-1; D is perhaps TRBD2 (5 bases). Germline CDR1 SGHTA, CDR2 FQGTGA. The CDR3 loop spans 9 amino acids. Trimming cost V 4 bases and J 14 bases, with 6 bases left between them.

About this clonotype itself: Mismatch with germline at one junction end may stem from a read error. J is TRBJ1-3 and V is TRBV10-3; 12 nucleotides agree with TRBD1. The CDR3 has 13 amino acids. Looked up from germline, CDR1 is ENHRY and CDR2 is SYGVKD. CDR3 sequence: CAISVRDRGLPIF. CDR3 DNA sequence: TGTGCCATCAGTGTCCGGGACAGGGGGCTCCCGATCTTT.

In this sample, this clonotype turned up many times. This chain links TRBV30 with TRBJ2-3; a possible D gene is TRBD2 (5 bases). CDR3 size: 13 residues. Germline loops: CDR1 GTSNPN, CDR2 SVGIG (reference sequence). The V and J ends lost 7 bases and 3 bases respectively, with 14 bases between them. The CDR3 sequence: CASAGRGTDTQYF. CDR3 sequence (DNA): TGTGCCTCCGCCGGCCGAGGGACAGATACGCAGTATTTT.

This clonotype showed up many times. The chain has TRBV19 and TRBJ1-1, with D possibly TRBD1 on 5 matching bases. The V gene's germline CDR1 is LNHDA and CDR2 SQIVND (reference sequence). The CDR3 totals 12 residues. The V and J ends lost 4 bases and 6 bases respectively, with 9 bases between them. The CDR3 loop is CASSKGGAEAFF. CDR3 in DNA: TGTGCCAGTAGTAAGGGAGGGGCTGAAGCTTTCTTT.

The sample holds many counts of this clonotype. CDR3 protein: CSASNRASGYTF. The CDR3 region has the DNA TGCAGTGCTAGCAACAGGGCGAGTGGCTACACCTTC. V and J are TRBV20-1 and TRBJ1-2; TRBD1 is a possible D gene (6 bases). This CDR3 has 12 residues. Looked up from germline, CDR1 is DFQATT and CDR2 is SNEGSKA (reference sequence). Trimming removed 3 bases from V and 7 bases from J, with 12 bases in between.

At least ten counts were recorded for this clonotype. V gene TRBV28 combines with J gene TRBJ2-2, with D perhaps TRBD1 (5 bases). V was shortened by 5 bases and J by 6 bases, with 10 bases between the two germline ends. CDR3 length: 13 residues. The germline V gene encodes CDR1 MDHEN and CDR2 SYDVKM. CDR3 nucleotides: TGTGCCAGCAGTACAGGTGGAGCCGGGGAGCTGTTTTTT. Protein product: CASSTGGAGELFF.